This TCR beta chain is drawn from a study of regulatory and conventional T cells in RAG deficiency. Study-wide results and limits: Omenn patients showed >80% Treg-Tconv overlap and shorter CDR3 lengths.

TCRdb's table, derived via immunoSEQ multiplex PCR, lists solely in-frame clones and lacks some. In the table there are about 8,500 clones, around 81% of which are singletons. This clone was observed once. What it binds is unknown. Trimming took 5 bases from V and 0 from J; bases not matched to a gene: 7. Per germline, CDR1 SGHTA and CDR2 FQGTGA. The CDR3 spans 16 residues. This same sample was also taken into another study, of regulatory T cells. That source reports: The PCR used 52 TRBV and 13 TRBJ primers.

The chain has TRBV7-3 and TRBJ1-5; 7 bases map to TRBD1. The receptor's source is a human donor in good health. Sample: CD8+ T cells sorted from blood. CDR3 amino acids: CASSPTGPYSNQPQHF. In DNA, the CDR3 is TGTGCCAGCAGCCCGACAGGGCCCTATAGCAATCAGCCCCAGCATTTT.